Following are 10 T cell receptor beta chains from one sample sequenced in a study of blood T cell repertoires in COVID-19. The table came from immunoSEQ multiplex PCR; TCRdb's copy has only in-frame clones and leaves some out. The table shows 20,000 to 25,000 clones, with around 90% occurring only once. Sequencing input: peripheral blood. All receptors come from a human donor in a cohort sampled during active COVID-19.

This clone was counted only a few times. The V call is TRBV28, the J call TRBJ2-1, with TRBD2 matching 7 bases. The V gene end was trimmed by 5 bases and the J gene end by 10 bases; junction bases not matched to a gene: 11. CDR3 length equals 14 residues. Germline V lookup: CDR1 MDHEN, CDR2 SYDVKM. The CDR3 sequence is CASSALLTSQEQFF. The CDR3 nucleotides read TGTGCCAGCAGTGCCCTACTGACTAGCCAAGAGCAGTTCTTC.

This chain uses TRBV10-3 with TRBJ1-6, with 8 bases identical to TRBD1. In germline, CDR1 is ENHRY, CDR2 SYGVKD. The CDR3 is 14 residues long. Trimming cost V 5 bases and J 8 bases; bases outside gene matches: 5. CDR3 loop: CAISPDREDSPLHF. In nucleotides, the CDR3 is TGTGCCATCAGTCCGGACAGGGAAGATTCACCCCTCCACTTT.

The chain carries TRBV6-5 and TRBJ2-7, with TRBD2 identical over 10 bases. The CDR3 contains 15 residues. Trimming at V came to 2 bases and at J to 5 bases, leaving 6 bases not matched to a gene. Germline CDR1 is MNHEY and CDR2 is SVGAGI. CDR3 sequence reads: CASSYRTSGFDEQYF. In DNA form, the CDR3 reads TGTGCCAGCAGTTACCGGACTAGCGGTTTCGACGAGCAGTACTTC.

The genes are TRBV19 and TRBJ2-2, with 7 bases aligning to TRBD1. The V gene's germline CDR1 is LNHDA and CDR2 SQIVND (reference sequence). V shed 7 bases, J shed 6 bases, and the junction held 5 bases outside the gene matches. The CDR3 covers 13 residues. The CDR3, as DNA: TGTGCCAGTACCCTGACAGGGTCCGGGGAGCTGTTTTTT. This gives the protein CASTLTGSGELFF.

The gene calls are TRBV5-1 and TRBJ2-3; TRBD2 is a possible D gene (6 bases). Germline V gene data show CDR1 as SGHRS and CDR2 as YFSETQ. The V end was cut by 2 bases, the J end by 3 bases, with 16 bases between. There are 16 residues in the CDR3. The CDR3 region is CASSFKASEITDTQYF. The CDR3 nucleotides read TGCGCCAGCAGCTTTAAGGCTAGCGAAATTACAGATACGCAGTATTTT. Full variable domain (outside the CDR3, taken from reference TRBV5-1 and TRBJ2-3): KAGVTQTPRYLIKTRGQQVTLSCSPISGHRSVSWYQQTPGQGLQFLFEYFSETQRNKGNFPGRFSGRQFSNSRSEMNVSTLELGDSALYLCASSFKASEITDTQYFGPGTRLTVL.

The chain links TRBV7-2 to TRBJ1-2, with a tentative D call TRBD1 (5 bases). This CDR3 comprises 14 residues. The germline V gene has CDR1 SGHTA and CDR2 FQGNSA. With 5 bases removed from V and 0 bases from J, the gap between germline ends came to 10 bases. The CDR3 loop is CASSPGHSNYGYTF. In DNA, the CDR3 is TGTGCCAGCAGCCCAGGACACTCTAACTATGGCTACACCTTC.

The chain recombines TRBV12-5 with TRBJ2-7; D may be TRBD2 (6 bases). CDR3 size: 14 residues. CDR1 is LGHNT, CDR2 FRNRAP, per germline. The V and J ends lost 1 base and 7 bases respectively, with 14 bases between them. DNA of the CDR3: TGTGCTAGTGGTTTGGGAGCCCGTAGCGGAGAGCAGTACTTC. Translation: CASGLGARSGEQYF. Variable domain in full (rest from reference TRBV12-5 and TRBJ2-7): DARVTQTPRHKVTEMGQEVTMRCQPILGHNTVFWYRQTMMQGLELLAYFRNRAPLDDSGMPKDRFSAEMPDATLATLKIQPSEPRDSAVYFCASGLGARSGEQYFGPGTRLTVT.

This chain joins TRBV5-1 and TRBJ2-5; 10 bases fit TRBD2. The germline CDR1 and CDR2 sequences are SGHRS and YFSETQ. The CDR3 has 16 residues. After removal of 5 bases from V and 5 bases from J, the junction contained 12 bases not matched to a gene. The CDR3 region has the DNA TGCGCCAGCAGTTTGCACGGCCTAGCGGGAGATGAGACCCAGTACTTC. It is translated as CASSLHGLAGDETQYF.

This chain joins TRBV10-2 and TRBJ1-1, with TRBD1 identical over 8 bases. Trimming cost V 2 bases and J 6 bases; bases outside gene matches: 5. CDR1 and CDR2 (germline): WSHSY, SAAADI. The CDR3 extends over 14 amino acids. CDR3 amino acids: CASSENRGSAEAFF. The CDR3 coding sequence is TGCGCCAGCAGTGAGAACAGGGGGTCAGCTGAAGCTTTCTTT.

The V gene is TRBV12-3 or TRBV12-4, the J gene TRBJ1-5; D is undetermined. CDR3 length: 13 amino acids. V was pared by 3 bases and J by 13 bases, with 16 bases between. CDR3 coding DNA: TGTGCCAGCAGTTTTAGACTAGGCGGATTTCAGCATTTT. Residues: CASSFRLGGFQHF.